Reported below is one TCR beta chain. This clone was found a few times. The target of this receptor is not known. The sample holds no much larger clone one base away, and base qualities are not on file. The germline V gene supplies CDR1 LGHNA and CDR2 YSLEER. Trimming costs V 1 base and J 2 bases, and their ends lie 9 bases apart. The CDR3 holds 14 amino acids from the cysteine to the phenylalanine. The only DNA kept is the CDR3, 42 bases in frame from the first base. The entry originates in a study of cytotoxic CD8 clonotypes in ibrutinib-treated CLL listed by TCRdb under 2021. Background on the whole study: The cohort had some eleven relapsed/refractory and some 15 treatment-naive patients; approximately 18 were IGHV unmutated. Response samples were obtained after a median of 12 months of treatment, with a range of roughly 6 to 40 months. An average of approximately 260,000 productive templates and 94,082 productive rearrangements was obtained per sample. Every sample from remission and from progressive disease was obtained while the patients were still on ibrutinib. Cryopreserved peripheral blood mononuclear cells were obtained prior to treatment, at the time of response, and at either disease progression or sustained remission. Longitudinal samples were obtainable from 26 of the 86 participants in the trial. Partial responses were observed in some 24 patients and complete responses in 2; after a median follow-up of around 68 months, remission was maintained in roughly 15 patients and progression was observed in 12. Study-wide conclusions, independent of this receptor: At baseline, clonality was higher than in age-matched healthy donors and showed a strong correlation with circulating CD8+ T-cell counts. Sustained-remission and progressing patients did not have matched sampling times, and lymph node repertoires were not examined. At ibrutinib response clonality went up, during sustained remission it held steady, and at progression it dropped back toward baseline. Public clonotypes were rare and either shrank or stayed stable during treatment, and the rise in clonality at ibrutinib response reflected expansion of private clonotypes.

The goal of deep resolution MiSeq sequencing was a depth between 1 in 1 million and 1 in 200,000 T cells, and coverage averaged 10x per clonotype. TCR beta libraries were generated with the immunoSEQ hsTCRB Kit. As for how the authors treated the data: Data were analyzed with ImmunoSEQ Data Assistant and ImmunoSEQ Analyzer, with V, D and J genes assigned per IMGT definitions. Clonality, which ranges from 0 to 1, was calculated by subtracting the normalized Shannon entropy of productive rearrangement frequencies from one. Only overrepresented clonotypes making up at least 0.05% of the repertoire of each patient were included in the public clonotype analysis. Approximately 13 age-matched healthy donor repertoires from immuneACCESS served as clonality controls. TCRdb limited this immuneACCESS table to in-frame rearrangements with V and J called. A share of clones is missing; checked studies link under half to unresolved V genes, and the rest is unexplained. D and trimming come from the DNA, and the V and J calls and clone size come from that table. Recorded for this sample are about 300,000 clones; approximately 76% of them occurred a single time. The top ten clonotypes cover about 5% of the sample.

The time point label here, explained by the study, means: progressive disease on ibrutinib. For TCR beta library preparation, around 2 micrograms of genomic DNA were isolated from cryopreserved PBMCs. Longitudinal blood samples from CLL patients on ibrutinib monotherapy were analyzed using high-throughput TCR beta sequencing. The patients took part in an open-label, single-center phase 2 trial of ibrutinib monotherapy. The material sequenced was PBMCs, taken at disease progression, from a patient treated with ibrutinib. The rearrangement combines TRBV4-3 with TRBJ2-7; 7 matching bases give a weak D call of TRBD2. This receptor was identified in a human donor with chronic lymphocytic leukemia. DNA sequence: TGCGCCAGCAGCCAAGGGCGGGGGCCCTACGAGCAGTACTTC. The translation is CASSQGRGPYEQYF.